The 2 T cell receptor beta chains presented below share a single source sample, sequenced in a study of T cells after posttransplantation cyclophosphamide. Methotrexate plus calcineurin inhibitor accompanied controls' myeloablative marrow transplants; sampling was 1 year later. Sequenced by immunoSEQ multiplex PCR; TCRdb stores in-frame clones only, minus some. The sample consists of more than 20,000 clones, roughly 90% of them appearing once. This specimen was PBMCs, taken after an allogeneic stem cell transplant with a calcineurin inhibitor and methotrexate. The receptors were sampled from a female patient aged 45 to 65 who received an allogeneic stem cell transplant from an unrelated donor, was CMV-positive, and had chronic GVHD only. Some of the T cells might come from the graft donor.

The V and J genes are TRBV29-1 and TRBJ2-1; 12 bases agree with TRBD2. The V gene's germline CDR1 is SQVTM and CDR2 ANQGSEA. Trimming took 3 bases from V and 0 from J; bases not matched to a gene: 3. CDR3 length equals 16 residues. The DNA for the CDR3 is TGCAGCGTTGATGGACTAGCGGGGATCTCCTACAATGAGCAGTTCTTC. Protein product: CSVDGLAGISYNEQFF.

The V and J genes are TRBV7-9 and TRBJ2-7, with D possibly TRBD1 on 6 matching bases. The CDR3 runs to 14 residues. The germline V gene has CDR1 SEHNR and CDR2 FQNEAQ (reference sequence). Trimming cost V 10 bases and J 6 bases, with 22 bases left between them. CDR3 sequence (DNA): TGTGCCACCTCAGACAATAGCAGGGGTGGCGAGCAGTACTTC. It translates to CATSDNSRGGEQYF.